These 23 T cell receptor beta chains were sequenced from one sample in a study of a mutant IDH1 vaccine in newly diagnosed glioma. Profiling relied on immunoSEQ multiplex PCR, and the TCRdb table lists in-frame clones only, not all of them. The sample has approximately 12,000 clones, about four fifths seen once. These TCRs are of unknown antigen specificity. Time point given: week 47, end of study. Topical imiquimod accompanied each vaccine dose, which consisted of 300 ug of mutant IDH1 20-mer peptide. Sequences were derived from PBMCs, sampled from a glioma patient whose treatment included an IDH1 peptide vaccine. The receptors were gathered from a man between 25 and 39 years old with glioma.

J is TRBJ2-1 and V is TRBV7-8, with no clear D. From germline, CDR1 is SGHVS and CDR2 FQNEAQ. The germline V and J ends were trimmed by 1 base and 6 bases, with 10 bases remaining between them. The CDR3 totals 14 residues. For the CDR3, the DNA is TGTGCCAGCAGCTTAGACGGAGCGCGCAATGAGCAGTTCTTC. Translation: CASSLDGARNEQFF.

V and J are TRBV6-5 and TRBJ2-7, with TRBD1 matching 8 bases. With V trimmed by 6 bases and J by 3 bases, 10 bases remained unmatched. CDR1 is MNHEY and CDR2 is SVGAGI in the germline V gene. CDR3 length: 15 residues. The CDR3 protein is CASSESGTGVYEQYF. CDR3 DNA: TGTGCCAGCAGCGAATCCGGGACAGGAGTCTACGAGCAGTACTTC.

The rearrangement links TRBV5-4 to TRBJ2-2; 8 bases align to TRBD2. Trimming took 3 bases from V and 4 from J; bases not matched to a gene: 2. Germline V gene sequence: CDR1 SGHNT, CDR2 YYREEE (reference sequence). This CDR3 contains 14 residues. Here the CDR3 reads CASSSGGSTGELFF. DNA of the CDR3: TGTGCCAGCAGCTCGGGGGGGAGCACCGGGGAGCTGTTTTTT.

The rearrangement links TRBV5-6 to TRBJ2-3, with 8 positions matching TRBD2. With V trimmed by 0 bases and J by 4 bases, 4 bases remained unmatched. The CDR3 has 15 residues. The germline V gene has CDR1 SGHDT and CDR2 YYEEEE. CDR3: CASSLGVGRADTQYF. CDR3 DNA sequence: TGTGCCAGCAGCTTGGGGGTCGGGAGGGCAGATACGCAGTATTTT.

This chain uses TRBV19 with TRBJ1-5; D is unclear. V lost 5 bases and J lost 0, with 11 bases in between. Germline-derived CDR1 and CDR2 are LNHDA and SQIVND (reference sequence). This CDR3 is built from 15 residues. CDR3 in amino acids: CASSPDGHSNQPQHF. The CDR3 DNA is TGTGCCAGTAGTCCAGACGGTCATAGCAATCAGCCCCAGCATTTT.

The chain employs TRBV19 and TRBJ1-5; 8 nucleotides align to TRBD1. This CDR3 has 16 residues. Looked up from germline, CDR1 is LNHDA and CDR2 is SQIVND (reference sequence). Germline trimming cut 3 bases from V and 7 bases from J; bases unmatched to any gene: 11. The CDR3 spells CASSISGRGRGQPQHF. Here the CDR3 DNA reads TGTGCCAGTAGTATTTCGGGCAGGGGGCGAGGGCAGCCCCAGCATTTT.

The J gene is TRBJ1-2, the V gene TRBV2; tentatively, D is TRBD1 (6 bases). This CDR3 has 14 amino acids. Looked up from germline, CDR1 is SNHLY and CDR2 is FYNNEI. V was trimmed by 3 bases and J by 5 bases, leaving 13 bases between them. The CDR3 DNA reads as TGTGCCAGCAGTGACAACAGGGTCAAATATGGCTACACCTTC. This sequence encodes CASSDNRVKYGYTF.

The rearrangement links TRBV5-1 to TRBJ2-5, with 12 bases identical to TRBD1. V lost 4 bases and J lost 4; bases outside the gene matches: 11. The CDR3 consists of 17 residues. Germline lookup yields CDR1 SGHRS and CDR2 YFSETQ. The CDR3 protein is CASSRTPGQGAGETQYF. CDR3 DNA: TGCGCCAGCAGCCGAACCCCGGGACAGGGGGCGGGAGAGACCCAGTACTTC.

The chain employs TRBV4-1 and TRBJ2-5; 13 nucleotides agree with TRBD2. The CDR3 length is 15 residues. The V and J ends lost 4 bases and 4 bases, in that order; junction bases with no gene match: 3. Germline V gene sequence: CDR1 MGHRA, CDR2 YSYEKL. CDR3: CASSRTSGSVETQYF. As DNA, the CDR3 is TGCGCCAGCAGCCGGACTAGCGGGAGTGTAGAGACCCAGTACTTC.

CDR3 in DNA: TGTGCCAGCAGCTTAGACAGCCTCACTGAAGCTTTCTTT. This translates into CASSLDSLTEAFF. The rearrangement joins TRBV11-3 to TRBJ1-1, with D unresolved. Germline CDR1 SGHNT, CDR2 YENEEA. V dropped 0 bases and J dropped 4 bases, with 6 bases sitting between them. The CDR3 is 13 residues long. Combining the CDR3 with reference TRBV11-3 and TRBJ1-1 gives the whole variable domain EAGVVQSPRYKIIEKKQPVAFWCNPISGHNTLYWYLQNLGQGPELLIRYENEEAVDDSQLPKDRFSAERLKGVDSTLKIQPAELGDSAVYLCASSLDSLTEAFFGQGTRLTVV.

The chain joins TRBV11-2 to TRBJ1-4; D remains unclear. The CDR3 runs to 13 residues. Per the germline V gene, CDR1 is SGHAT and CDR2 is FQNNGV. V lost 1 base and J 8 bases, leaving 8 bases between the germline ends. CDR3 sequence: CASSLGSGEKLFF. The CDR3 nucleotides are TGTGCCAGCAGCTTAGGAAGTGGGGAAAAACTGTTTTTT.

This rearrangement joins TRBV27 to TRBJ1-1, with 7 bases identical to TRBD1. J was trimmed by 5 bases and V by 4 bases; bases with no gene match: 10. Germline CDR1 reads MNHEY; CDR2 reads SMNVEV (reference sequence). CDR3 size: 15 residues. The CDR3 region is CASSSPTGRGTEAFF. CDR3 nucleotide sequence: TGTGCCAGCAGTTCCCCGACAGGGAGGGGAACTGAAGCTTTCTTT.

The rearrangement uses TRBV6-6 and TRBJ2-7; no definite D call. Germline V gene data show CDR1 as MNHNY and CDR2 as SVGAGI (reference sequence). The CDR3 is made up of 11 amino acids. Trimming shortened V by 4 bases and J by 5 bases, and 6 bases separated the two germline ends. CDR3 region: CASSSENEQYF. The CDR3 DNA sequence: TGTGCCAGCAGTTCCGAAAACGAGCAGTACTTC.

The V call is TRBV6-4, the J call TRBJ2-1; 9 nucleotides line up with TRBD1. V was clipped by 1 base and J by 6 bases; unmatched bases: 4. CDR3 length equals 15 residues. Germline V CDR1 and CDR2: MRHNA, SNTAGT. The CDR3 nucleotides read TGTGCCAGCAGTGACTGGGACAGGGACCTCAATGAGCAGTTCTTC. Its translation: CASSDWDRDLNEQFF.

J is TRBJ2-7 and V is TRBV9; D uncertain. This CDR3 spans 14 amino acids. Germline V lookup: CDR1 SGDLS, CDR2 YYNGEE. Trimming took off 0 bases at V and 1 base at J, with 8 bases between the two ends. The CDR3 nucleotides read TGTGCCAGCAGCGTAGGGGCGGATTCCTACGAGCAGTACTTC. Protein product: CASSVGADSYEQYF.

This CDR3 reads CASSSLEGMGNTEAFF. Here the CDR3 DNA reads TGTGCCAGCAGCTCATTGGAGGGAATGGGGAACACTGAAGCTTTCTTT. The rearrangement joins TRBV5-5 to TRBJ1-1; D remains ambiguous. V was cut by 3 bases and J by 1 base, with 16 bases left in between. Germline CDR1 is SGHKS and CDR2 is YYEKEE (reference sequence). The CDR3 is 16 residues long.

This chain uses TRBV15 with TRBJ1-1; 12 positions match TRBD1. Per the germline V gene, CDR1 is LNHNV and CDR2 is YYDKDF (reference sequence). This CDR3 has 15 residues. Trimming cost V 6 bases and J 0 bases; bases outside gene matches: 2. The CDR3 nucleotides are TGTGCCACCAGGGGGACAGGGGGCCTGAACACTGAAGCTTTCTTT. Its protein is CATRGTGGLNTEAFF.

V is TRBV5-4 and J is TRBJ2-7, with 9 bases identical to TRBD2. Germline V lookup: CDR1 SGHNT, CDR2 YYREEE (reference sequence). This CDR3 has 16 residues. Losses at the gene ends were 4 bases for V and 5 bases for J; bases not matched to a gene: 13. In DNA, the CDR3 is TGTGCCAGCAGCGAACGCTGGCGGGAGGGTAGCGACGAGCAGTACTTC. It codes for CASSERWREGSDEQYF.

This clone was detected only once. CDR3 nucleotides: TGCGCCAGCAGCCTAGCGCAGTCGGGAGATGAGCAGTTCTTC. Protein: CASSLAQSGDEQFF. The genes are TRBV5-1 and TRBJ2-1; a possible D gene is TRBD2 (6 bases). Trimming removed 4 bases at V and 8 bases at J, with 16 bases between. This CDR3 contains 14 residues. Germline CDR1 and CDR2: SGHRS and YFSETQ.

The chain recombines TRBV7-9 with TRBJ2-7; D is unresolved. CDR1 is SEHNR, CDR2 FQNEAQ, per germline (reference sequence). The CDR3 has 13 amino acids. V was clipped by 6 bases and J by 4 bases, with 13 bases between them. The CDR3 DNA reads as TGTGCCAGCAGTCTCCCTTATGGGTACGAGCAGTACTTC. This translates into CASSLPYGYEQYF.

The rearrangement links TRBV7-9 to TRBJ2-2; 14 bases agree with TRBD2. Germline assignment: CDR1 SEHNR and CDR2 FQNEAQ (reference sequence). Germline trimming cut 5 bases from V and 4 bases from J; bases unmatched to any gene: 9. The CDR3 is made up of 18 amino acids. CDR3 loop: CASSPGTSGRRGTGELFF. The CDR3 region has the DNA TGTGCCAGCAGCCCAGGGACTAGCGGGAGAAGAGGCACCGGGGAGCTGTTTTTT. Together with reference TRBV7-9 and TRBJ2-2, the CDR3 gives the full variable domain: DTGVSQNPRHKITKRGQNVTFRCDPISEHNRLYWYRQTLGQGPEFLTYFQNEAQLEKSRLLSDRFSAERPKGSFSTLEIQRTEQGDSAMYLCASSPGTSGRRGTGELFFGEGSRLTVL.

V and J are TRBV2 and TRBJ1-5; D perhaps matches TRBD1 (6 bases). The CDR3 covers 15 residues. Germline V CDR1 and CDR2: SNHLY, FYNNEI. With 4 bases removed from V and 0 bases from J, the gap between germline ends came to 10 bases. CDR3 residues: CASSVRGISNQPQHF. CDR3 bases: TGTGCCAGCAGTGTTAGGGGGATTAGCAATCAGCCCCAGCATTTT.

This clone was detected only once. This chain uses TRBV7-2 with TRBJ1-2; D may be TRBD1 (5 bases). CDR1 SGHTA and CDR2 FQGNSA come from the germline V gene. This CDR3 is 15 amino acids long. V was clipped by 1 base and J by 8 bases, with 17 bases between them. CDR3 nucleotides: TGTGCCAGCAGCTTAGGGTTGTCCGGGACGGGCGGCTACACCTTC. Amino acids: CASSLGLSGTGGYTF.